This T cell receptor beta chain is drawn from a study of T cell clusters in autoimmune cytopenias. Background on the study: Per sample, median TRB depth was roughly 56,000 reads, yielding a median roughly 2,000 distinct clonotypes.

Whole-study results and caveats: A dominant lymphoma-associated repertoire apparently masked the cluster-lack signature in secondary cytopenia versus chronic lymphocytic leukemia.

This clonotype is deemed medium-sized by its frequency. Antigen: not known. Germline CDR1 LNHDA, CDR2 SQIVND (reference sequence). This CDR3 has 13 amino acids. TRB was amplified by touch-down multiplex PCR, primer pools A and B combined. TCRdb reprocessed the multiplex PCR reads and reports one entry per CDR3 protein, with no DNA. Found here are roughly 5,100 distinct CDR3 sequences; the top ten clones hold approximately 15%. TRB amplification used roughly 250 ng of peripheral blood genomic DNA. This sample also belongs to another study, concerning T cell repertoires in aging, cancer and after chemotherapy. That source reports: Clear clonal overlap appeared across healthy donor samples taken over several months to years. In healthy donors, age-related TCR diversity loss mainly reflected lost richness.

The rearrangement joins TRBV19 to TRBJ2-7. This sequence was found in a human donor in good health. Sequenced input: peripheral blood. The CDR3 reads CASSIGSIDEQYF.